Each of the 13 T cell receptor beta chains below was sequenced from the same sample in a study of chemoradiotherapy in HPV16-positive cancers. Method: immunoSEQ multiplex PCR; TCRdb's copy keeps in-frame clones and lacks some. The profile covers 6,500 to 10,000 clones, with approximately 90% appearing a single time and 13% to 15% taken by the ten largest. The sample was blood, taken from a patient who underwent chemoradiotherapy. The receptors derive from a human donor with HPV-associated anogenital cancer.

This clone was recorded once. The chain has TRBV9 and TRBJ1-1, with no clear D. CDR1 and CDR2 (germline): SGDLS, YYNGEE. V lost 0 bases and J 5 bases, leaving 14 bases between the germline ends. The CDR3 is 15 residues long. For the CDR3, the DNA is TGTGCCAGCAGCGTAGAAAACAGAATGGAAACTGAAGCTTTCTTT. Residues: CASSVENRMETEAFF.

This rearrangement joins TRBV11-2 to TRBJ1-2; 7 bases match TRBD1. Germline V gene lookup returns CDR1 SGHAT and CDR2 FQNNGV. The V segment lost 3 bases and the J segment 4 bases; nucleotides outside the gene matches: 5. This CDR3 region has 14 residues. The CDR3 coding sequence is TGTGCCAGCAGCTTTAGACAGGGACGCTATGGCTACACCTTC. Its protein is CASSFRQGRYGYTF. Using reference TRBV11-2 and TRBJ1-2 for the parts outside the CDR3, the full variable domain is EAGVAQSPRYKIIEKRQSVAFWCNPISGHATLYWYQQILGQGPKLLIQFQNNGVVDDSQLPKDRFSAERLKGVDSTLKIQPAKLEDSAVYLCASSFRQGRYGYTFGSGTRLTVV.

The chain is built from TRBV10-2 and TRBJ2-7; the match to TRBD2 covers 9 bases. The germline gives CDR1 WSHSY, CDR2 SAAADI. The CDR3 contains 14 residues. V gave up 6 bases and J gave up 2 bases; unmatched junction bases: 5. The DNA of the CDR3 is TGCGCCAGCAGGGGGGGCGGGGGGGCCTACGAGCAGTACGTC. This sequence encodes CASRGGGGAYEQYV.

The chain joins TRBV11-2 to TRBJ1-5, with D unclear. Germline V gives CDR1 SGHAT, CDR2 FQNNGV. Deletions cut 2 bases from V and 7 bases from J, with 18 bases between. The CDR3 sequence is 16 residues long. Written as DNA, the CDR3 is TGTGCCAGCAGCTTATTGTCGGGTCCCGGTCGCCAGCCCCAGCATTTT. This codes for CASSLLSGPGRQPQHF.

The genes are TRBV19 and TRBJ1-1; D might be TRBD1 (6 bases). Per the germline V gene, CDR1 is LNHDA and CDR2 is SQIVND (reference sequence). Trimming stripped 7 bases from V and 2 bases from J, with 14 bases between. The CDR3 extends over 14 amino acids. The CDR3 reads CASTELGANTEAFF. DNA of the CDR3: TGTGCCAGTACCGAACTGGGGGCTAACACTGAAGCTTTCTTT. The complete variable domain, with remaining parts taken from reference TRBV19 and TRBJ1-1, reads DGGITQSPKYLFRKEGQNVTLSCEQNLNHDAMYWYRQDPGQGLRLIYYSQIVNDFQKGDIAEGYSVSREKKESFPLTVTSAQKNPTAFYLCASTELGANTEAFFGQGTRLTVV.

The genes are TRBV7-9 and TRBJ2-3, with 8 nucleotides matching TRBD2. CDR3 length: 14 residues. V lost 3 bases to trimming and J lost 5 bases; unmatched junction nucleotides: 4. Germline V gives CDR1 SEHNR, CDR2 FQNEAQ (reference sequence). The chain's CDR3 is CASSFGGALDTQYF. As DNA, the CDR3 is TGTGCCAGCAGCTTCGGGGGGGCCTTAGATACGCAGTATTTT.

There are a few counts of this clone. This rearrangement joins TRBV29-1 to TRBJ1-2; 9 bases are a match to TRBD1. Germline V gene sequence: CDR1 SQVTM, CDR2 ANQGSEA. Trimming cost V 7 bases and J 4 bases; bases outside gene matches: 7. This CDR3 has 13 amino acids. The CDR3, as DNA: TGCAGCGGATCTCCGGGACAGGGCTATGGCTACACCTTC. This translates into CSGSPGQGYGYTF.

The chain has TRBV5-5 and TRBJ1-6, with no clear D. V lost 5 bases and J 9 bases, leaving 15 bases between the germline ends. The CDR3 consists of 14 residues. Germline values: CDR1 SGHKS, CDR2 YYEKEE (reference sequence). The CDR3 bases are TGTGCCAGCAGACACGGGTCTTTGAGTTCACCCCTCCACTTT. Its protein product is CASRHGSLSSPLHF.

The rearrangement uses TRBV6-1 and TRBJ2-1, with 9 bases that match TRBD1. CDR3 size: 13 residues. V shed 5 bases, J shed 7 bases, and the junction held 3 bases outside the gene matches. Per germline, CDR1 MNHNS and CDR2 SASEGT. The CDR3 DNA reads TGTGCCAGCAGTAAGGACAGGGGTAATGAGCAGTTCTTC. It codes for CASSKDRGNEQFF.

CDR3 DNA sequence: TGCGCCAGCAGCCAAACCCTAGGATATCGTGACACCGGGGAGCTGTTTTTT. Amino acid sequence: CASSQTLGYRDTGELFF. The chain combines TRBV4-3 with TRBJ2-2; D gene ambiguous. Per germline, CDR1 LGHNA and CDR2 YSLEER. The CDR3 has 17 residues. Trimming took off 2 bases at V and 3 bases at J, with 16 bases between the two ends.

This CDR3 reads CASSRTAQGRDTGELFF. CDR3 sequence (DNA): TGCGCCAGCAGCCGGACCGCCCAGGGGCGGGATACCGGGGAGCTGTTTTTT. This chain joins TRBV5-1 and TRBJ2-2; D tentatively fits TRBD1 or TRBD2 (6 bases each). Between the trimmed V and J ends, which lost 4 bases and 5 bases, there was a span of 21 bases. The germline V gene encodes CDR1 SGHRS and CDR2 YFSETQ. The CDR3 has 17 amino acids. Full variable domain (outside the CDR3, taken from reference TRBV5-1 and TRBJ2-2): KAGVTQTPRYLIKTRGQQVTLSCSPISGHRSVSWYQQTPGQGLQFLFEYFSETQRNKGNFPGRFSGRQFSNSRSEMNVSTLELGDSALYLCASSRTAQGRDTGELFFGEGSRLTVL.

The chain combines TRBV6-5 with TRBJ1-1, with D possibly matching TRBD1 (6 bases). The CDR3 totals 14 residues. V lost 7 bases to trimming and J lost 7 bases, with 19 bases between them. CDR1 is MNHEY, CDR2 SVGAGI, per germline. CDR3 amino acids: CASTQGGPTFEAFF. The CDR3 nucleotides are TGTGCCAGCACCCAAGGGGGACCCACTTTTGAAGCTTTCTTT.

This clone was seen only a few times. The V call is TRBV9, the J call TRBJ2-1; 8 nucleotides agree with TRBD2. V lost 4 bases to trimming and J lost 8 bases; unmatched junction nucleotides: 14. The CDR3 is 16 amino acids. Germline V lookup: CDR1 SGDLS, CDR2 YYNGEE. The CDR3 DNA is TGTGCCAGCAGCTCCACTCACGGGAGGGCTACTGATGAGCAGTTCTTC. Protein sequence: CASSSTHGRATDEQFF.